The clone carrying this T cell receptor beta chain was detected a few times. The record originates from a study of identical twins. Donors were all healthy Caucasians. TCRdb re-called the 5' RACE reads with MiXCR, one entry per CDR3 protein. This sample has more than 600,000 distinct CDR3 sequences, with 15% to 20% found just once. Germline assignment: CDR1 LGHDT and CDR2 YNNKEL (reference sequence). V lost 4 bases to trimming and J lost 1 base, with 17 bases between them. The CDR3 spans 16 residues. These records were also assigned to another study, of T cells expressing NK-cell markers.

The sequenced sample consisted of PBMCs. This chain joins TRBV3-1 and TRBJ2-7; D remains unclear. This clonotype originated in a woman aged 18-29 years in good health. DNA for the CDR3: TGTGCCAGCAGCCCTAGGGCAGGAGTGGGGTCCTACGAGCAGTACTTC. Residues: CASSPRAGVGSYEQYF.